The clone carrying this TCR beta chain was seen more than once but under ten times. Its antigen is currently unknown. This sample stems from a study of T cell responses to AZD1222 COVID-19 vaccine. The V end was cut by 4 bases, the J end by 2 bases, with 13 bases between. Germline loops: CDR1 SGHRS, CDR2 YFSETQ. The CDR3 contains 15 residues. Study-wide points: Repertoires in all cases were sampled only once the peak T cell response had passed.

TCRdb's table, derived via immunoSEQ multiplex PCR, lists solely in-frame clones and lacks some. Of 120,000 or so clones listed, 70% to 90% are singletons. The sample consisted of peripheral blood, taken on day 0 of AZD1222 vaccination. The TCR originated in an adult in good health. The chain combines TRBV5-1 with TRBJ1-5; a possible D gene is TRBD1 (5 bases). The CDR3 sequence is CASSLEGVGNQPQHF. Here the CDR3 DNA reads TGCGCCAGCAGCCTGGAAGGGGTGGGCAATCAGCCCCAGCATTTT.